The T cell receptor beta chain described here comes from a study of shared clonotypes between healthy human individuals (TCRdb year 2020). Turning to the overall study: A couple of women and a few men aged 18 to 49 years were included in the cohort. To increase sequencing depth and limit assay-specific biases, TCR repertoire library preparation and sequencing were carried out by different laboratories using diverse techniques. Blood TCR repertoires of roughly 5 healthy adults were deeply sequenced to estimate repertoire size and the extent of clonotype sharing between individuals. For each donor, CD4 naive and CD4 memory were each run on three plates, CD8 naive on two plates, and CD8 memory on one plate. Each donor's leukapheresis produced roughly between roughly 0.94 and 9.5 billion PBMCs. Here is what the overall study found, with its caveats: Sampling was restricted to blood, and TCR repertoires in tissue are likely to differ from TCR repertoires in blood. Compared with non-shared clonotypes, the clonotypes found in all four sorted-subset donors had higher generation probabilities. Naive subsets generally had larger estimated clonotype richness than memory subsets. When a handful of donors were compared, the shared fraction of clonotypes was about 5% for naive CD4, over 3% for naive CD8, about 2.4% for memory CD4, and around 0.4% for memory CD8. Pairwise subsampling indicated that sequencing depth was expected to affect the degree of clonotype sharing among donors. The genetic and exposure-history diversity represented was limited by the small number of donors. Rarefaction of sorted-subset datasets indicated incomplete sequencing despite the large sequencing depth.

The donors were healthy, HIV-negative adults with no recently reported acute infections or vaccinations. All donors were Caucasian adults living in Nashville, Tennessee, USA. Magnetic negative selection was used to enrich CD4+ T cells, after which naive cells were positively selected on CD45RA and the negative fraction became the memory subset. After blood collection by leukapheresis, PBMCs were isolated using Ficoll-Histopaque density gradient centrifugation and then cryopreserved in the vapor phase of liquid nitrogen. Analytical flow cytometry was used to check the purity and quantity of every magnetically sorted T cell population. Genomic DNA was isolated from each sorted fraction and quantified by UV absorbance on a Nanodrop 2000c. The germline V gene specifies LGHNT as CDR1 and FRNRAP as CDR2. At the junction V is shortened by 0 bases and J by 6 bases; bases outside the gene matches: 4. Including the terminal cysteine and phenylalanine, the CDR3 comprises 16 residues. The only DNA kept is the CDR3, 48 bases in frame from the first base.

Using the deep immunoSEQ assay, TCR CDR3 regions were amplified from genomic DNA by multiplex PCR. Extracted genomic DNA from each cell subset was spread evenly across all wells of several immunoSEQ 96-well plates, with each plate serving as a replicate. Each replicate PCR for sorted subsets received roughly 0.2 ug genomic DNA, equal to roughly 30,000 T cell genomes. Purified libraries were measured with a Qubit 3.0 fluorometer, size-checked on a Bioanalyzer 2100, and measured again with the KAPA Library Quantification kit. A separate single-read 150-cycle Illumina NextSeq 550 flow cell was used to sequence each immunoSEQ 96-well plate. Regarding the original processing steps: Because the immunoSEQ output included only junctional sequences and no quality scores, the filtering could not be the same as the filtering used for full-length reads. To assign V/J genes and CDR3, sequences were annotated using PyIR, a Python wrapper for IgBLAST v1.9, with IMGT germline references. Reads were filtered out if the reads had weak V/J assignments (E-value above 1e-6), no CDR3, stop codons, out-of-frame junctions, or ambiguous translated residues. V3J clonotypes were defined as sequences sharing an identical inferred V gene, J gene, and CDR3 amino acid sequence. Percentage overlap between repertoires was calculated by dividing the number of shared unique clonotypes by the size of the smaller repertoire. Richness of each repertoire was evaluated using RTK rarefaction, the Chao1 estimator, and Recon v2.1 estimates of unobserved clonotypes. Generation probabilities were computed with OLGA for all TCRbeta clonotypes obtained by the gDNA method from several donors. In TCRdb, the immuneACCESS table is reduced to in-frame sequences with V and J assigned. These tables do not hold every clone; where another copy was compared, an unresolved V gene accounts for under half, and the others remain unexplained. That table furnishes V, J and clone size, whereas the DNA furnished D and trimming. The sample data list over 950,000 clones, and 60% to 85% of these were observed just once. Roughly 0.9% of the sample lies in the top ten.

A note on this clone: Its antigen is currently not known. Base-call qualities are not available, and no considerably larger clone is one nucleotide away.

The sequence is built from TRBV12-5 and TRBJ2-2, with 10 middle bases fitting TRBD1. Sample: memory CD4+ T cells from PBMCs. The cell subset or site label of this sample denotes: CD45RA-negative fraction. This receptor was obtained from a man between 18 and 29 years old in good health. Some clones in this sample may be carry-over from other donors' samples. The nucleotide sequence is given as TGTGCTAGTGGTTTGGTCGTGGGACAGGGGCCCGGGGAGCTGTTTTTT. Its protein reads: CASGLVVGQGPGELFF.